The rows below give T cell receptor beta chains drawn from one sample of a study of T cells in Graves' hyperthyroidism and ophthalmopathy. TCRdb used MiXCR to reprocess the multiplex PCR reads, holding one entry per CDR3 protein. The sample includes 300,000 to 450,000 distinct CDR3 sequences, less than 20% of them seen just once. Sample: blood. These receptors were obtained from a man aged 18 to 30 with Graves' ophthalmopathy. The CDR3 runs from the conserved cysteine through the conserved F or W. The D gene is left open where the match is weak. Not every row has a clone size; where given, it reads once, few, many or a size class.

J gene	D gene	clone size	V gene	CDR3 DNA	CDR3 protein
TRBJ1-1	-	few	TRBV28	TGTGCCAGCAGACTGGGCTCTGAAGCTTTCTTT	CASRLGSEAFF
TRBJ2-1	-	many	TRBV11-2	TGTGCCAGCAGCCAAGACGGAGGATCCTACAATGAGCAGTTCTTC	CASSQDGGSYNEQFF
TRBJ2-1	-	many	TRBV7-3	TGTGCCAGCAGCCAAAGGAGTGTAGGGGTCTCCTACAATGAGCAGTTCTTC	CASSQRSVGVSYNEQFF
TRBJ2-2	-	many	TRBV28	TGTGCCAGCAGTCCATTGGGGGAGCTGTTTTTT	CASSPLGELFF
TRBJ1-4	TRBD1	many	TRBV5-1	TGCGCCAGCAGCCACGGACAGGGAGGAGAAAAACTGTTTTTT	CASSHGQGGEKLFF
TRBJ1-2	-	-	TRBV15	TGTGCCACCAGTCCTGGGGACCGCCAGTATGGCTACACCTTC	CATSPGDRQYGYTF
TRBJ2-7	TRBD1	few	TRBV7-9	TGTGCCAGCAACCCAGAAGGGGGACAGGGTCTCGAGCAGTACTTC	CASNPEGGQGLEQYF
TRBJ2-3	TRBD1	-	TRBV6-1	TGTGCCAGCAGGCCCCTTCGGACAGGCGCGAGCACAGATACGCAGTATTTT	CASRPLRTGASTDTQYF
TRBJ2-3	-	many	TRBV7-9	TGTGCCAGCAGCCGACCTAGCGATACGCAGTATTTT	CASSRPSDTQYF
TRBJ2-1	-	many	TRBV5-6	TGTGCCAGCAGGCCGGGACAATACAATGAGCAGTTCTTC	CASRPGQYNEQFF
TRBJ2-7	TRBD2	few	TRBV10-2	TGCGCCAGCATCCTGGGCCCGGGACTATTCTACGAGCAGTACTTC	CASILGPGLFYEQYF
TRBJ1-6	TRBD1	-	TRBV25-1	TGTGCCAGCAGTGAGACGGGACAGGGGGCTTCACCCCTCCACTTT	CASSETGQGASPLHF
TRBJ2-5	-	-	TRBV12-3/TRBV12-4	TGTGCCAGCCAGGGGACCCAAGAGACCCAGTACTTC	CASQGTQETQYF
TRBJ2-2	TRBD1	few	TRBV12-3/TRBV12-4	TGTGCCAGCAGTCCGGGACAGGGAGCCGCCGGGGAGCTGTTTTTT	CASSPGQGAAGELFF
TRBJ2-3	-	-	TRBV24-1	TGTGCCACCAGTGACTGGGGAGAGACAGATACGCAGTATTTT	CATSDWGETDTQYF
TRBJ1-5	TRBD1	many	TRBV28	TGTGCCAGCAGTCAGACAGGGGACAATCAGCCCCAGCATTTT	CASSQTGDNQPQHF
TRBJ1-1	-	many	TRBV20-1	TGCAGTGCTAGAGATAGCGGCAGTTATGACACTGAAGCTTTCTTT	CSARDSGSYDTEAFF
TRBJ1-5	TRBD1	few	TRBV5-4	TGTGCCAGCAGCCCCGGACAGGGGGTTGGGCAGCCCCAGCATTTT	CASSPGQGVGQPQHF
TRBJ1-1	-	-	TRBV2	TGTGCCAGCAGACTCGACGTGAACACTGAAGCTTTCTTT	CASRLDVNTEAFF
TRBJ1-3	-	many	TRBV5-6	TGTGCCAGCAGAAGTTTGAATTTTGGAAACACCATATATTTT	CASRSLNFGNTIYF
TRBJ1-5	TRBD1	-	TRBV29-1	TGCAGCGCTCAGGGGGGTAATGGGGATCAGCCCCAGCATTTT	CSAQGGNGDQPQHF
TRBJ2-5	-	many	TRBV6-1	TGTGCCAGCAGCGCGGACGGGACCCAAGAGACCCAGTACTTC	CASSADGTQETQYF
TRBJ1-6	-	few	TRBV19	TGTGCCAGTAGTACGGAAAGGGTCGGATCACCCCTCCACTTT	CASSTERVGSPLHF
TRBJ2-3	-	few	TRBV7-9	TGTGCCAGCAGCCCCTCTTGGGTCGGCACAGATACGCAGTATTTT	CASSPSWVGTDTQYF
TRBJ1-3	TRBD1	-	TRBV6-1	TGTGCCAGCAGTCGGGGACAGGGGGCTTTGGGCGGAAACACCATATATTTT	CASSRGQGALGGNTIYF
TRBJ2-7	TRBD2	few	TRBV7-6	TGTGCCAGCAGCTCTAGCGGGGGGGCCTCCTACGAGCAGTACTTC	CASSSSGGASYEQYF
TRBJ2-7	-	many	TRBV7-9	TGTGCCAGCAGTTCAGTCTCCTACGAGCAGTACTTC	CASSSVSYEQYF